One sample yielded the 21 T cell receptor beta chains listed below, sequenced in a study of human T cells and chemical hapten exposure (dated by TCRdb to the early 2020s). The method was RACE. For sequencing, a NextSeq 500 was employed. The public reads were reanalyzed by TCRdb: fastp trimming at Q25, MiXCR alignment, in-frame beta chains only. Merged by CDR3 protein, the rows form single entries marked with the most common genes and DNA. The table for this sample lists some 400,000 distinct CDR3 sequences; approximately 5.1% of them were counted only once. Around 2% of the sample comes from the top ten. The intended sense of this specimen's time point label: patch test 1, 2 weeks after DPC sensitization. The sample's treatment or condition, from its label and the paper: therapeutic diphenylcyclopropenone sensitization with weekly scalp DPC. The specimen comprised whole blood, sampled in connection with sensitization to the hapten diphenylcyclopropenone (DPC). These receptors were taken from a woman aged 45-65 years with alopecia areata. Some clones in this sample may be carry-over from other donors' samples.

The table lists this clonotype with a few counts. This rearrangement joins TRBV10-3 to TRBJ1-6; TRBD1 might be the D (5 bases). The V gene's germline CDR1 is ENHRY and CDR2 SYGVKD. The CDR3 totals 14 residues. Trimming took off 4 bases at V and 6 bases at J, with 10 bases between the two ends. CDR3 sequence reads: CAISGDSINSPLHF. The DNA of the CDR3 is TGTGCCATCAGTGGTGACAGCATTAATTCACCCCTCCACTTT.

This clonotype has just a few counts. The rearrangement uses TRBV27 and TRBJ1-6; a weak D match, TRBD1 (5 bases). The germline V gene encodes CDR1 MNHEY and CDR2 SMNVEV (reference sequence). The V end was cut by 9 bases, the J end by 0 bases, with 27 bases between. This CDR3 has 20 amino acids. The CDR3 reads CASKKGEGSTKSSYNSPLHF. For the CDR3, the DNA is TGTGCCAGTAAAAAAGGGGAAGGGTCAACGAAGAGCTCCTATAATTCACCCCTCCACTTT.

CDR3 sequence (DNA): TGTGCCAGCAGTGACCCCATTCGACACTCTATGAACACTGAAGCTTTCTTT. It is translated as CASSDPIRHSMNTEAFF. The chain couples TRBV2 to TRBJ1-1; D is ambiguous. Germline-derived CDR1 and CDR2 are SNHLY and FYNNEI. Deletions cut 3 bases from V and 0 bases from J, with 17 bases between. This CDR3 is built from 17 residues.

In its sample, this clonotype was seen many times. V is TRBV30 and J is TRBJ2-6, with D perhaps TRBD1 (6 bases). Deletions cut 5 bases from V and 0 bases from J, with 14 bases between. Germline V lookup: CDR1 GTSNPN, CDR2 SVGIG (reference sequence). CDR3 length: 16 residues. The CDR3 DNA follows: TGTGCCTGGGAGTGGGGGCGAAACTCTGGGGCCAACGTCCTGACTTTC. Encoded protein: CAWEWGRNSGANVLTF.

This clonotype has more than one count but fewer than ten. The chain recombines TRBV7-9 with TRBJ2-3; perhaps TRBD1 as D (6 bases). CDR1 is SEHNR, CDR2 FQNEAQ, per germline (reference sequence). The CDR3 has 15 amino acids. V was shortened by 3 bases and J by 0 bases, with 10 bases between the two germline ends. This chain's CDR3 is CASSFRGKSTDTQYF. Here the CDR3 DNA reads TGTGCCAGCAGCTTCAGGGGTAAAAGCACAGATACGCAGTATTTT.

This clonotype occurred a few times. CDR3 sequence (DNA): TGTGCCAGCAGAACTCCTACAGGGGGTGAAGCTTTCTTT. Its protein product is CASRTPTGGEAFF. The V and J genes are TRBV28 and TRBJ1-1, with TRBD1 matching over 8 bases. The trim removed 6 bases at V and 7 bases at J, leaving 7 bases unmatched. In germline, CDR1 is MDHEN, CDR2 SYDVKM. This CDR3 is 13 amino acids long. Drawing the rest from reference TRBV28 and TRBJ1-1, the complete variable domain is DVKVTQSSRYLVKRTGEKVFLECVQDMDHENMFWYRQDPGLGLRLIYFSYDVKMKEKGDIPEGYSVSREKKERFSLILESASTNQTSMYLCASRTPTGGEAFFGQGTRLTVV.

This clonotype was recorded a few times. J is TRBJ1-1 and V is TRBV6-2 or TRBV6-3; TRBD1 is a possible D gene (5 bases). The CDR3 has 16 residues. With 2 bases removed from V and 5 bases from J, the gap between germline ends came to 18 bases. Germline V lookup: CDR1 MNHEY, CDR2 SVGEGT. The CDR3 region has the DNA TGTGCCAGCAGTTACCCGCAGGCCCCGAAGGGGACTGAAGCTTTCTTT. Translation gives CASSYPQAPKGTEAFF.

With respect to this clonotype: A much larger clone sits a single nucleotide away, making a read error possible. The chain carries TRBV28 and TRBJ2-7; 12 nucleotides line up with TRBD2. The CDR3 loop spans 19 amino acids. Germline CDR1 MDHEN, CDR2 SYDVKM. CDR3 in amino acids: CASSYPLLLTSGRDYERYF. In nucleotides, the CDR3 is TGTGCCAGCAGTTACCCGCTCCTTCTGACTAGCGGGAGAGACTACGAGCGGTACTTC.

V gene TRBV10-3 combines with J gene TRBJ2-1; D remains unclear. The CDR3 has 12 amino acids. CDR1 is ENHRY, CDR2 SYGVKD, per germline. V was trimmed by 0 bases and J by 12 bases, leaving 9 bases between them. The CDR3, as DNA: TGTGCCATCAGTGAGTCGTCCTCCTGGCAGTTCTTC. It translates to CAISESSSWQFF.

This clonotype was counted ten times or more. This chain links TRBV27 with TRBJ2-1; 10 bases align to TRBD1. The V gene end was trimmed by 5 bases and the J gene end by 6 bases; junction bases not matched to a gene: 4. The CDR3 has 14 residues. Germline lookup yields CDR1 MNHEY and CDR2 SMNVEV (reference sequence). The CDR3 loop reads CASSQDRGLNEQFF. DNA for the CDR3: TGTGCCAGCAGTCAAGACAGGGGGCTCAATGAGCAGTTCTTC.

This clonotype occurred many times. The CDR3 reads CATQTDLNQPQHF. The CDR3 nucleotides read TGTGCCACCCAGACAGACCTCAATCAGCCCCAGCATTTT. The genes are TRBV2 and TRBJ1-5, with D possibly being TRBD1 (5 bases). The CDR3 spans 13 residues. Germline lookup yields CDR1 SNHLY and CDR2 FYNNEI. The germline V and J ends were trimmed by 10 bases and 3 bases, with 13 bases remaining between them.

V and J are TRBV6-6 and TRBJ1-6; D not certain. V lost 3 bases, J lost 9 bases, and 3 bases lay in between. Germline CDR1 MNHNY, CDR2 SVGAGI (reference sequence). The CDR3 runs 11 residues. The CDR3 DNA reads TGTGCCAGCAGTTATGGTTCACCCCTCCACTTT. Protein: CASSYGSPLHF.

This clonotype has only a few counts. V usage is TRBV7-9 and J usage is TRBJ2-6; possibly TRBD1 for D (6 bases). CDR1 is SEHNR and CDR2 is FQNEAQ in the germline V gene (reference sequence). This CDR3 comprises 11 residues. V shed 3 bases and J shed 16 bases, with 10 bases lying between them. CDR3 nucleotides: TGTGCCAGCAGCTTTACAGGGCAACTGACTTTC. Amino acid sequence: CASSFTGQLTF. The whole variable domain, remainder taken from reference TRBV7-9 and TRBJ2-6, is DTGVSQNPRHKITKRGQNVTFRCDPISEHNRLYWYRQTLGQGPEFLTYFQNEAQLEKSRLLSDRFSAERPKGSFSTLEIQRTEQGDSAMYLCASSFTGQLTFGAGSRLTVL.

This clonotype was counted a few times. J is TRBJ2-7 and V is TRBV27; D is perhaps TRBD1 (6 bases). The germline gives CDR1 MNHEY, CDR2 SMNVEV (reference sequence). This CDR3 is 16 amino acids long. Trimming took 6 bases from V and 0 from J, leaving 18 bases between them. In nucleotides, the CDR3 is TGTGCCAGCAGACTGACCGGGCAGGGGTCCTCCTACGAGCAGTACTTC. It encodes CASRLTGQGSSYEQYF.

This clonotype was recorded many times. The rearrangement joins TRBV5-1 to TRBJ2-3; tentatively, D is TRBD1 (5 bases). This CDR3 spans 14 amino acids. Germline loops: CDR1 SGHRS, CDR2 YFSETQ. Trimming removed 0 bases at V and 2 bases at J, with 7 bases between. The CDR3 protein is CASSLDRTTDTQYF. In nucleotides, the CDR3 is TGCGCCAGCAGCTTGGACAGGACCACAGATACGCAGTATTTT.

In its sample, this clonotype was seen many times. The gene calls are TRBV30 and TRBJ1-6, with D unresolved. Trimming left V 2 bases short and J 8 bases short, with 10 bases between. The CDR3 runs 13 residues. The germline gives CDR1 GTSNPN, CDR2 SVGIG (reference sequence). The CDR3 loop is CAWSKRRDSPLHF. CDR3 DNA sequence: TGTGCCTGGAGTAAACGACGCGATTCACCCCTCCACTTT.

The chain uses TRBV27 and TRBJ2-7; a weak D match, TRBD2 (6 bases). The germline CDR1 and CDR2 sequences are MNHEY and SMNVEV (reference sequence). V shed 6 bases and J shed 0 bases, with 15 bases lying between them. The CDR3 is made up of 15 amino acids. CDR3 nucleotide sequence: TGTGCCAGCAGAAGCCGGGACTTGCCCTCCTACGAGCAGTACTTC. Its protein product is CASRSRDLPSYEQYF.

This clonotype was counted at least ten times. DNA for the CDR3: TGTGCCAGCAGCTTAGTTTCTTTTGCACTGAACTCTGGGGCCAACGTCCTGACTTTC. It codes for CASSLVSFALNSGANVLTF. The chain uses TRBV7-9 and TRBJ2-6; unclear D gene. V lost 1 base and J lost 0, with 16 bases in between. CDR1 and CDR2 (germline): SEHNR, FQNEAQ (reference sequence). The CDR3 has 19 amino acids.

In this sample, this clonotype turned up many times. J is TRBJ2-3 and V is TRBV18; 7 bases align to TRBD2. From germline, CDR1 is KGHSH and CDR2 LQKENI. CDR3 length: 16 amino acids. Unmatched junction bases numbered 8, after V lost 1 base and J lost 4 bases. The CDR3 bases are TGTGCCAGCTCACCACGGGGCGGGGGTTCCTCAGATACGCAGTATTTT. Translated: CASSPRGGGSSDTQYF.

This clonotype was found many times. V is TRBV6-5 and J is TRBJ1-2; 7 bases map to TRBD1. The CDR3 loop spans 12 amino acids. V trimming: 10 bases; J trimming: 1 base; junction bases outside the gene matches: 3. Germline V gene data show CDR1 as MNHEY and CDR2 as SVGAGI. The CDR3 sequence: CATQGDNYGYTF. CDR3 DNA sequence: TGTGCCACTCAGGGGGATAACTATGGCTACACCTTC.

The rearrangement links TRBV20-1 to TRBJ2-5; unclear D gene. Trimming shortened V by 5 bases and J by 2 bases, and 6 bases separated the two germline ends. This CDR3 has 11 amino acids. Germline-derived CDR1 and CDR2 are DFQATT and SNEGSKA (reference sequence). The DNA for the CDR3 is TGCAGTGCTTGGGGACAAGAGACCCAGTACTTC. This codes for CSAWGQETQYF.